The clone carrying this TCR beta chain was seen just once. Investigators took approximately 10 milliliters of peripheral blood from every donor. Deletions cut 5 bases from V and 3 bases from J, with 19 bases between. The CDR3 is made up of 16 amino acids. Germline lookup yields CDR1 SGHAT and CDR2 FQNNGV. Next came a second PCR, run for about 7 to 12 cycles, which used a sample-barcoded 5' primer along with a J-beta primer mix. One entry per CDR3 protein, called by TCRdb with MiXCR from the 5' RACE reads. Here the sample spans over 1,300,000 distinct CDR3 sequences, 59% being singletons. The sample comes from a study of blood T cells in healthy people across ages.

The sequence came from a man younger than 35 in good health. The V and J genes are TRBV11-2 and TRBJ1-1; D perhaps matches TRBD1 (5 bases). Input material: blood. CDR3 residues: CASSPIWAGRDTEAFF. The CDR3 coding sequence is TGTGCCAGCAGCCCTATATGGGCAGGGAGGGACACTGAAGCTTTCTTT.